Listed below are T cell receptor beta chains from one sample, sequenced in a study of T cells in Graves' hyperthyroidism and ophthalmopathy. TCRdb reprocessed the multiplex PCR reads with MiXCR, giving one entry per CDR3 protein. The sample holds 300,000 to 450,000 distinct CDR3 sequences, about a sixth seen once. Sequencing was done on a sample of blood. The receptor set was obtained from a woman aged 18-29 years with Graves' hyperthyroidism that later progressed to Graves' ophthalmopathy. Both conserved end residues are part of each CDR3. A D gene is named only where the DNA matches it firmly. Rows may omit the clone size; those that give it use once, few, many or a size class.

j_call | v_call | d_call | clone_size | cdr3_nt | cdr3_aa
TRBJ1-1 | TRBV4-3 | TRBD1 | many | TGCGCCAGCAGCTCAGACAGGGGGACGAACACTGAAGCTTTCTTT | CASSSDRGTNTEAFF
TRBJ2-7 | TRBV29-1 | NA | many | TGCAGCGTTGTTGGCAGGTCCTCCTACGAGCAGTACTTC | CSVVGRSSYEQYF
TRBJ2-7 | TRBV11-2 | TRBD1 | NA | TGTGCCAGCAGCGCCCAGGGGGCCGTATACGAGCAGTACTTC | CASSAQGAVYEQYF
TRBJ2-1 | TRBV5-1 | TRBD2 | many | TGCGCCAGCAGCGCGGGACTAGCGGGAGCGGGGGGCTCCTACAATGAGCAGTTCTTC | CASSAGLAGAGGSYNEQFF
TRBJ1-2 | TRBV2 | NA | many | TGTGCCAGCAGTGGGAGGGGTTGGCAGAACGGCTATGGCTACACCTTC | CASSGRGWQNGYGYTF
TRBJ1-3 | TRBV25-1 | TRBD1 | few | TGTGCCAGCAGTGAGACAGGGTTTGCAAACACCATATATTTT | CASSETGFANTIYF
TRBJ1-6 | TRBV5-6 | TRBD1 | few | TGTGCCAGCAGCCTTCGGGACCAGGGGGGGCTCTCGCCCCTCCACTTT | CASSLRDQGGLSPLHF
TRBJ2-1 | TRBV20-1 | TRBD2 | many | TGCAGTGCTAGGTCACCGGGACTAGCTGTTCGCTCCTACAATGAGCAGTTCTTC | CSARSPGLAVRSYNEQFF
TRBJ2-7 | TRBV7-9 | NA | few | TGTGCCAGCAGCCTAGGAAGGGGCGCGGATGAGCAGTACTTC | CASSLGRGADEQYF
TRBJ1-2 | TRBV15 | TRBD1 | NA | TGTGCCACCAGCAGAGATCAAGGGGGCGCTTATGGCTACACCTTC | CATSRDQGGAYGYTF
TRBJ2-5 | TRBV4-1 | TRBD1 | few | TGCGCCAGCAGCTGGACCGGGACAGACCAAGAGACCCAGTACTTC | CASSWTGTDQETQYF
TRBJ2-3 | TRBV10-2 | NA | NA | TGCGCCAGCAGTGATGACGACAGCACAGATACGCAGTATTTT | CASSDDDSTDTQYF
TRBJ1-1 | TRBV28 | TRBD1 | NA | TGTGCCAGCAGTTTCCTACAGGGGACGAGCACTGAAGCTTTCTTT | CASSFLQGTSTEAFF
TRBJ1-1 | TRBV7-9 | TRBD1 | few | TGTGCCAGCAGCAAAGCGTCTGGGACAGCGAGGCTGAACACTGAAGCTTTCTTT | CASSKASGTARLNTEAFF
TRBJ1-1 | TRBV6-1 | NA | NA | TGTGCCAGCAGTTCGTCCCAGACCCGGGGGGAGGGGGCTGAAGCTTTCTTT | CASSSSQTRGEGAEAFF
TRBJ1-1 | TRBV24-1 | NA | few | TGTGCCACCGAGACCCCCGAGGGCACTGAAGCTTTCTTT | CATETPEGTEAFF
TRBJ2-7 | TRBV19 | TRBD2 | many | TGTGCCAGTAGTGTGACTAGCGGGAGTACCTACGAGCAGTACTTC | CASSVTSGSTYEQYF
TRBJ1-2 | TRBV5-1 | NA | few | TGCGCCAGCACCCCGGACACCAGCGCCGTTAACTATGGCTACACCTTC | CASTPDTSAVNYGYTF
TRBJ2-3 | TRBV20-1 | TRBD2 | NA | TGCAGTGCTGGGACTAGCGGGAGGGCCCGCCCAGATACGCAGTATTTT | CSAGTSGRARPDTQYF
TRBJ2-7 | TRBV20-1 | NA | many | TGCAGTGCTAGCGGGAGAGAATCCTACGAGCAGTACTTC | CSASGRESYEQYF
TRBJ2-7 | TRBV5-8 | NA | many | TGTGCCAGCAGCTTGGAAGTAGGCAACACCTACGAGCAGTACTTC | CASSLEVGNTYEQYF
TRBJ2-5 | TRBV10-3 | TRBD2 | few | TGTGCCATCAGTGAGTCCGGGACTAGTCGAGAGACCCAGTACTTC | CAISESGTSRETQYF
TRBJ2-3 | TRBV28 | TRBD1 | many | TGTGCCAGCAGCTTCCGGGACAGGGTAACAGATACGCAGTATTTT | CASSFRDRVTDTQYF
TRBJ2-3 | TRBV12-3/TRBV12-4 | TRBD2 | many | TGTGCCAGCAGTTTTGTGCGGGAGGGCCTACATACGCAGTATTTT | CASSFVREGLHTQYF
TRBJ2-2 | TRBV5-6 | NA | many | TGTGCCAGCAGCTTGGGCGGGACGAACACCGGGGAGCTGTTTTTT | CASSLGGTNTGELFF
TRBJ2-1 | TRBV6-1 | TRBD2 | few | TGTGCCAGCAGTCGTAGCGGGAGGGCCGGGTTCGATGAGCAGTTCTTC | CASSRSGRAGFDEQFF
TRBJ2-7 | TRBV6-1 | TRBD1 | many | TGTGCCAGCAGTAAGACTCCGGGACAGGTTTTCTACGAGCAGTACTTC | CASSKTPGQVFYEQYF
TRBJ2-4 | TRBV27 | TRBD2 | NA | TGTGCCAGCAGTTCGTACGGGACTAGCGGCGGTATTCAGTACTTC | CASSSYGTSGGIQYF
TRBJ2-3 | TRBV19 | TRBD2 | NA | TGTGCCAGTAGTACGGGAGGAAAAGCGGCTACAGATACGCAGTATTTT | CASSTGGKAATDTQYF
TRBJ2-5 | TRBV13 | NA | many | TGTGCCAGCAGCTTAGCGGGTGTAGGGCAAGAGACCCAGTACTTC | CASSLAGVGQETQYF
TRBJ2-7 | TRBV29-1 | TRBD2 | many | TGCAGCGTTGAAGATTGGGTAGCGGGTGTTAGGTACGAGCAGTACTTC | CSVEDWVAGVRYEQYF
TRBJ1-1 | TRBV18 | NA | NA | TGTGCCAGCTGCGAGACAGGTCGCACTGAAGCTTTCTTT | CASCETGRTEAFF
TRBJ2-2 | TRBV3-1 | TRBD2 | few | TGTGCCAGCAGCCAGAGCGGGAGTTGGGCCGGGGAGCTGTTTTTT | CASSQSGSWAGELFF
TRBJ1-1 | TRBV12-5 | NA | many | TGTGCTAGTGGTTTGGGGTACACTGAAGCTTTCTTT | CASGLGYTEAFF
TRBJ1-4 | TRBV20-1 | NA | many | TGCAGTGCTAGGGGACCCTCCCTCACCGGTAATGAAAAACTGTTTTTT | CSARGPSLTGNEKLFF
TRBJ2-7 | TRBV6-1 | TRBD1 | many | TGTGCCAGCAGTAGACAGGGGGCAGGCGAGCAGTACTTC | CASSRQGAGEQYF
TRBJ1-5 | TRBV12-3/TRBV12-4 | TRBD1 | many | TGTGCCAGCAGTTTCTCAGGGGGGAGCAATCAGCCCCAGCATTTT | CASSFSGGSNQPQHF
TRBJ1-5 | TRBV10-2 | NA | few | TGCGCCAGCAGGACTGGACCGTCTTTGGGGCCCCAGCATTTT | CASRTGPSLGPQHF
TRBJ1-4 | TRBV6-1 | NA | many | TGTGCCAGCAGTGAAGGCGCCGCATCTTCTGCCTCTAGTGAAAAACTGTTTTTT | CASSEGAASSASSEKLFF
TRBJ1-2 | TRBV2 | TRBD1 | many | TGTGCCAGCAGGGAGGGACGACAGGGGGGCTATGGCTACACCTTC | CASREGRQGGYGYTF
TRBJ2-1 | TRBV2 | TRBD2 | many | TGTGCCAGCAGTGTAGCGGGAGGGCCAAACAATGAGCAGTTCTTC | CASSVAGGPNNEQFF
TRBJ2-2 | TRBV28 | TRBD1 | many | TGTGCCAGCAGTTTAGACAGGGAGAACACCGGGGAGCTGTTTTTT | CASSLDRENTGELFF
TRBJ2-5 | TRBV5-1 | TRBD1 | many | TGCGCCAGCAGCGAGGGACAGCTCCAAGAGACCCAGTACTTC | CASSEGQLQETQYF
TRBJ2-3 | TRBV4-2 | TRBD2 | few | TGTGCCAGCAGCGTCCAACTAGCGGGAGAGGCAGATACGCAGTATTTT | CASSVQLAGEADTQYF
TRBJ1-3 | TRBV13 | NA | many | TGTGCCAGCAGCTTAGGGGGGTACGGTGGAAACACCATATATTTT | CASSLGGYGGNTIYF
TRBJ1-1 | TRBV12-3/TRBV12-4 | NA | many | TGTGCCAGCAGTTTAACCCGCTCCACTGAAGCTTTCTTT | CASSLTRSTEAFF
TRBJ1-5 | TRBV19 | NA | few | TGTGCCAGTATCCCGCAGACCAATAGCAATCAGCCCCAGCATTTT | CASIPQTNSNQPQHF
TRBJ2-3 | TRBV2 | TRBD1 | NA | TGTGCCAGCACCCTCTACCGACCCCGGGACAGGGCGGCAGATACGCAGTATTTT | CASTLYRPRDRAADTQYF
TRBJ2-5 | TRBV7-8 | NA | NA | TGTGCCAGCAGCTTAGCGCCGGGCAGGACGGGTTTACAAGAGACCCAGTACTTC | CASSLAPGRTGLQETQYF
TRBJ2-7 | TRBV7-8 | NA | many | TGTGCCAGCAGCTTAGTGGTCAGGGGCGACTCCTACGAGCAGTACTTC | CASSLVVRGDSYEQYF